The subject of this entry is one T cell receptor beta chain. Its target is unknown. The entry originates in a study of shared clonotypes between healthy human individuals. Study results and caveats: Donors were few, which limited the genetic and exposure-history diversity represented.

Germline CDR1 reads SGDLS; CDR2 reads YYNGEE. The CDR3 runs 13 residues. CD8 memory combined CD45RO+ cells with CCR7-negative CD45RA+ TemRA cells. Across several immunoSEQ plates, the genomic DNA of each subset was split evenly. This table comes from immunoSEQ multiplex PCR, and its TCRdb copy is limited to in-frame clones, with some not included. The repertoire includes fewer than 130,000 clones, less than 75% of them detected once, and more than 20% sits in the top ten. This receptor was taken from a woman aged 25 to 39 in good health. Sequencing used memory CD8+ T cells sorted from blood. Subset meaning: CD45RO+ cells pooled with CCR7-negative TemRA cells. This rearrangement joins TRBV9 to TRBJ2-5, with D possibly being TRBD1 (5 bases). The J call may be wrong; the DNA end is better matched by TRBJ2-7. CDR3: CASSAGFYNEQYF. The CDR3 region has the DNA TGTGCCAGCAGCGCAGGGTTTTATAACGAGCAGTACTTC.